Following are 13 T cell receptor beta chains from one sample sequenced in a study of cytomegalovirus exposure and HLA in healthy donors. 60 Vbeta and 13 Jbeta primers were used in PCR. Method: immunoSEQ multiplex PCR; TCRdb's copy keeps in-frame clones and lacks some. The sample lists some 130,000 clones; approximately 83% were seen once. The sample consisted of PBMCs. The receptors here all came from a man in his forties in good health and CMV-seronegative.

The chain uses TRBV10-3 and TRBJ2-7, with a possible D match to TRBD1 (7 bases). Germline V gene sequence: CDR1 ENHRY, CDR2 SYGVKD. CDR3 length: 18 amino acids. Trimming took 6 bases from V and 2 from J, leaving 26 bases between them. CDR3 amino acids: CAIRGGGNNRGNTYEQYF. The CDR3 nucleotides are TGTGCCATCAGAGGAGGGGGGAATAACAGGGGAAATACCTACGAGCAGTACTTC.

The chain combines TRBV10-2 with TRBJ2-7; D gene uncertain. The CDR3 spans 12 residues. With 8 bases removed from V and 2 bases from J, the gap between germline ends came to 10 bases. Germline V gene sequence: CDR1 WSHSY, CDR2 SAAADI. CDR3 sequence: CASGLPAYEQYF. CDR3 in DNA: TGCGCCAGCGGGCTCCCAGCCTACGAGCAGTACTTC.

The J gene is TRBJ2-7, the V gene TRBV10-2; TRBD1 matches at 9 bases. The CDR3 contains 15 residues. V lost 2 bases and J lost 6; bases outside the gene matches: 8. Germline CDR1 is WSHSY and CDR2 is SAAADI. For the CDR3, the DNA is TGCGCCAGCAGTGAGATAGGGACAGGGTCTGGCGAGCAGTACTTC. Translation: CASSEIGTGSGEQYF.

This sequence joins TRBV5-4 and TRBJ1-1; D is uncertain. This CDR3 spans 13 amino acids. Trimming left V 4 bases short and J 6 bases short, with 13 bases between. Germline CDR1 and CDR2: SGHNT and YYREEE (reference sequence). The CDR3 here is CASSPGRAPEAFF. The CDR3 coding sequence is TGTGCCAGCAGCCCTGGGAGGGCCCCTGAAGCTTTCTTT.

This clone came up once. This chain joins TRBV28 and TRBJ2-5; TRBD1 matches at 7 bases. Losses at the gene ends were 4 bases for V and 5 bases for J; bases not matched to a gene: 10. CDR1 is MDHEN and CDR2 is SYDVKM in the germline V gene. CDR3 length: 15 residues. CDR3 loop: CASSSGTAAVETQYF. Here the CDR3 DNA reads TGTGCCAGCAGTTCCGGGACAGCCGCTGTGGAGACCCAGTACTTC.

A word on this clone: The identical CDR3 is also encoded by other nucleotide sequences in the sample. The J gene is TRBJ1-3, the V gene TRBV29-1, with TRBD1 identical over 9 bases. This CDR3 has 14 residues. J lost 4 bases, V lost 7 bases, and 8 bases had no gene match. Germline lookup yields CDR1 SQVTM and CDR2 ANQGSEA. CDR3 bases: TGCAGCGCCCTCAGGGGGACAGGGGGAAACACCATATATTTT. Amino acid sequence: CSALRGTGGNTIYF. The full variable domain, with the rest looked up from reference TRBV29-1 and TRBJ1-3, is SAVISQKPSRDICQRGTSLTIQCQVDSQVTMMFWYRQQPGQSLTLIATANQGSEATYESGFVIDKFPISRPNLTFSTLTVSNMSPEDSSIYLCSALRGTGGNTIYFGEGSWLTVV.

This sequence joins TRBV5-6 and TRBJ1-6; 7 bases match TRBD1. The CDR3 loop spans 17 amino acids. Trimming at V came to 4 bases and at J to 0 bases, leaving 7 bases not matched to a gene. The V gene's germline CDR1 is SGHDT and CDR2 YYEEEE. Here the CDR3 reads CASSQRQGRSYNSPLHF. The DNA for the CDR3 is TGTGCCAGCAGCCAAAGACAGGGCCGCTCCTATAATTCACCCCTCCACTTT.

V gene TRBV11-2 combines with J gene TRBJ2-1; D is ambiguous. CDR1 and CDR2 (germline): SGHAT, FQNNGV. The CDR3 contains 15 residues. Trimming removed 1 base from V and 3 bases from J, with 10 bases in between. CDR3 loop: CASSLVGPFYNEQFF. Here the CDR3 DNA reads TGTGCCAGCAGCTTAGTTGGCCCGTTCTACAATGAGCAGTTCTTC.

V usage is TRBV5-1 and J usage is TRBJ1-1; 7 bases are a match to TRBD1. Trimming removed 0 bases from V and 6 bases from J; junction bases left unmatched: 2. The CDR3 covers 13 residues. CDR1 and CDR2 (germline): SGHRS, YFSETQ. In DNA, the CDR3 is TGCGCCAGCAGCTTGGCAGGGGGATCTGAAGCTTTCTTT. Translated: CASSLAGGSEAFF.

The chain couples TRBV9 to TRBJ1-3, with no clear D. CDR1 and CDR2 (germline): SGDLS, YYNGEE. This CDR3 spans 15 amino acids. The germline V and J ends were trimmed by 3 bases and 0 bases, with 10 bases remaining between them. CDR3 in amino acids: CASSGGLNSGNTIYF. For the CDR3, the DNA is TGTGCCAGCAGCGGAGGACTTAACTCTGGAAACACCATATATTTT.

The chain combines TRBV6-4 with TRBJ2-1; 8 bases fit TRBD2. Germline V lookup: CDR1 MRHNA, CDR2 SNTAGT. The CDR3 has 13 residues. After removal of 10 bases from V and 10 bases from J, the junction contained 12 bases not matched to a gene. The CDR3 spells CATAERETGEQFF. The CDR3 coding sequence is TGTGCCACAGCGGAGCGGGAGACGGGCGAGCAGTTCTTC.

In regard to this clone: Other DNA sequences in the sample encode the same CDR3. The rearrangement joins TRBV30 to TRBJ1-2; the match to TRBD1 covers 10 bases. CDR1 GTSNPN and CDR2 SVGIG come from the germline V gene (reference sequence). J lost 5 bases, V lost 4 bases, and 10 bases had no gene match. The CDR3 spans 15 residues. This chain's CDR3 is CAWNEGQGRPYGYTF. The CDR3 DNA follows: TGTGCCTGGAACGAGGGACAGGGGCGCCCGTATGGCTACACCTTC.

The V call is TRBV19, the J call TRBJ2-7; 8 nucleotides match TRBD2. Germline V gene lookup returns CDR1 LNHDA and CDR2 SQIVND (reference sequence). This CDR3 is built from 15 residues. Trimming took 3 bases from V and 1 from J; bases not matched to a gene: 5. The CDR3 DNA sequence: TGTGCCAGTAGTATCGGGAGCGGGGGATCCTACGAGCAGTACTTC. This codes for CASSIGSGGSYEQYF.